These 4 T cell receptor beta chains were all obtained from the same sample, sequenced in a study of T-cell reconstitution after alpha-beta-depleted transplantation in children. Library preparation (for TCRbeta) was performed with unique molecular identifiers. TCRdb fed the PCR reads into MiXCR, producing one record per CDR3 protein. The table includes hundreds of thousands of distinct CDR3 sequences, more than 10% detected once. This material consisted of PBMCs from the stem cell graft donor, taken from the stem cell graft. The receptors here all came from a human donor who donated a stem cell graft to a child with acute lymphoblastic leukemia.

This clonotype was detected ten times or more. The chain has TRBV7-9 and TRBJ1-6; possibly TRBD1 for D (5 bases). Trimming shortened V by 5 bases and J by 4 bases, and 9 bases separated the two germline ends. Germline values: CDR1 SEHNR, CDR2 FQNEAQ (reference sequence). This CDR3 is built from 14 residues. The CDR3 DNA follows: TGTGCCAGCAGCCTCCCAGGGTATAATTCACCCCTCCACTTT. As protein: CASSLPGYNSPLHF.

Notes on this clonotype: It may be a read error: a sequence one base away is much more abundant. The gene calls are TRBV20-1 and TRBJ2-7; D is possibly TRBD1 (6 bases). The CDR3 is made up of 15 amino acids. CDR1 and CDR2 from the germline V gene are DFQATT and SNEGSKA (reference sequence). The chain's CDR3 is CCGKAGQTISYEQYF. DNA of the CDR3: TGCTGTGGAAAGGCAGGACAGACGATCTCCTACGAGCAGTACTTC.

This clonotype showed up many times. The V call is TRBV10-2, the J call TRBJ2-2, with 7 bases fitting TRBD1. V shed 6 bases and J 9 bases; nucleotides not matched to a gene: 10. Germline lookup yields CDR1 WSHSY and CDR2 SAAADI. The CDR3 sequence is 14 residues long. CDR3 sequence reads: CASSLGTAARELFF. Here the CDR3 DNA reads TGCGCCAGCAGCCTCGGGACAGCGGCCAGGGAGCTGTTTTTT.

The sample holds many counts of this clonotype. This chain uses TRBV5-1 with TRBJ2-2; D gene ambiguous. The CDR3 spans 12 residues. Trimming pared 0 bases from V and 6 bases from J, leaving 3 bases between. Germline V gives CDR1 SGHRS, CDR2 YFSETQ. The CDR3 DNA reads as TGCGCCAGCAGCTTGGTTTCCGGGGAGCTGTTTTTT. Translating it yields CASSLVSGELFF. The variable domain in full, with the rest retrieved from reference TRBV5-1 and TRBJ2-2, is KAGVTQTPRYLIKTRGQQVTLSCSPISGHRSVSWYQQTPGQGLQFLFEYFSETQRNKGNFPGRFSGRQFSNSRSEMNVSTLELGDSALYLCASSLVSGELFFGEGSRLTVL.